These 23 T cell receptor beta chains were sequenced from one sample in a study of T cell responses to AZD1222 COVID-19 vaccine. Here immunoSEQ multiplex PCR was the method, and the copy in TCRdb shows in-frame clones only, minus some. The repertoire holds 250,000 to 300,000 clones, with 90% to 95% as singletons. Sequencing was performed on peripheral blood, taken 28 days after the second AZD1222 dose. Receptor source: an adult who received the AZD1222 COVID-19 vaccine.

The chain combines TRBV2 with TRBJ1-6; TRBD1 is a possible D gene (5 bases). The CDR3 is 15 residues long. Deletions cut 3 bases from V and 9 bases from J, with 15 bases between. Germline-derived CDR1 and CDR2 are SNHLY and FYNNEI. This CDR3 is CASSDGPLGGSPLHF. The CDR3 DNA reads TGTGCCAGCAGTGACGGTCCCCTGGGGGGTTCACCCCTCCACTTT. Full variable domain (missing parts from reference TRBV2 and TRBJ1-6): EPEVTQTPSHQVTQMGQEVILRCVPISNHLYFYWYRQILGQKVEFLVSFYNNEISEKSEIFDDQFSVERPDGSNFTLKIRSTKLEDSAMYFCASSDGPLGGSPLHFGNGTRLTVT.

The V gene is TRBV5-6, the J gene TRBJ2-7; the match to TRBD2 covers 10 bases. Germline V gene lookup returns CDR1 SGHDT and CDR2 YYEEEE. The CDR3 runs to 14 residues. After removal of 4 bases from V and 4 bases from J, the junction contained 5 bases not matched to a gene. Here the CDR3 reads CASSLGTSAYEQYF. The CDR3 coding sequence is TGTGCCAGCAGCCTCGGGACTAGCGCGTACGAGCAGTACTTC.

J is TRBJ2-3 and V is TRBV20-1; D is ambiguous. V lost 0 bases, J lost 3 bases, and 1 base lay in between. There are 11 residues in the CDR3. CDR1 and CDR2 from the germline V gene are DFQATT and SNEGSKA (reference sequence). The CDR3 loop is CSARETDTQYF. Here the CDR3 DNA reads TGCAGTGCTAGAGAGACAGATACGCAGTATTTT.

This clone was found once. V is TRBV27 and J is TRBJ1-3; TRBD1 might be the D (5 bases). The germline V gene encodes CDR1 MNHEY and CDR2 SMNVEV (reference sequence). Deletions cut 1 base from V and 4 bases from J, with 11 bases between. This CDR3 is 15 amino acids long. The CDR3 DNA reads TGTGCCAGCAGTTTATATGGGGGTTCGGGAAACACCATATATTTT. This translates into CASSLYGGSGNTIYF.

The chain has TRBV7-2 and TRBJ1-6; 11 bases align to TRBD1. This CDR3 has 14 amino acids. The V segment lost 5 bases and the J segment 17 bases; nucleotides outside the gene matches: 11. The germline gives CDR1 SGHTA, CDR2 FQGNSA. This chain's CDR3 is CASSLDRGRDRVHF. The DNA for the CDR3 is TGTGCCAGCAGCCTGGACAGGGGGCGTGATCGTGTCCACTTT.

This clone has a single count. V usage is TRBV10-3 and J usage is TRBJ1-5; D unclear. There are 15 residues in the CDR3. CDR1 and CDR2 from the germline V gene are ENHRY and SYGVKD. The V and J ends lost 0 bases and 2 bases respectively, with 8 bases between them. The CDR3 coding sequence is TGTGCCATCAGTGAGTCAGGTAGGGGCAATCAGCCCCAGCATTTT. Its translation: CAISESGRGNQPQHF.

The gene calls are TRBV5-4 and TRBJ1-1; D is unclear. Trimming took 0 bases from V and 2 from J, leaving 5 bases between them. Germline V gene sequence: CDR1 SGHNT, CDR2 YYREEE (reference sequence). The CDR3 contains 13 residues. The CDR3 DNA reads as TGTGCCAGCAGCTTGGCAAGAAACACTGAAGCTTTCTTT. Amino acids: CASSLARNTEAFF.

The chain has TRBV3-1 (or the pseudogene TRBV3-2) and TRBJ2-3; D is possibly TRBD2 (5 bases). The CDR3 length is 15 residues. The germline V gene has CDR1 LGHDT and CDR2 YNNKEL (reference sequence). V lost 4 bases, J lost 2 bases, and 13 bases lay in between. The CDR3 DNA follows: TGTGCCAGCAGCCTAACTAGTTCATTCACAGATACGCAGTATTTT. Translation gives CASSLTSSFTDTQYF.

A note on this clone: Other DNA sequences within the sample encode an identical CDR3. The gene calls are TRBV28 and TRBJ2-7, with D tentatively TRBD2 (6 bases). V lost 5 bases, J lost 7 bases, and 12 bases lay in between. The CDR3 is 12 residues long. Germline CDR1 is MDHEN and CDR2 is SYDVKM. The CDR3 loop is CASSVPGREQYF. CDR3 coding DNA: TGTGCCAGCAGTGTCCCGGGGAGGGAGCAGTACTTC.

The chain links TRBV4-2 to TRBJ2-3, with a possible D match to TRBD2 (6 bases). V was trimmed by 4 bases and J by 0 bases, leaving 20 bases between them. This CDR3 comprises 18 residues. Germline V gives CDR1 LGHNA, CDR2 YNFKEQ. CDR3 sequence: CASSRLSGEVLSTDTQYF. The CDR3 bases are TGTGCCAGCAGCCGACTTTCCGGGGAGGTTTTGAGCACAGATACGCAGTATTTT.

The rearrangement joins TRBV5-1 to TRBJ2-7; 9 bases are a match to TRBD2. CDR1 is SGHRS and CDR2 is YFSETQ in the germline V gene. V trimming: 0 bases; J trimming: 7 bases; junction bases outside the gene matches: 5. The CDR3 covers 14 residues. The CDR3 DNA is TGCGCCAGCAGCTTGGGTAGCGGGGGACGAGAGCAGTACTTC. Protein sequence: CASSLGSGGREQYF.

Concerning this clone: The junction departs from the called germline gene at one end, perhaps through a read error. The CDR3 coding sequence is TGTGCCAGCAGTTTGGAGGCCACGGCGTATAACTTC. This encodes CASSLEATAYNF. The chain joins TRBV12-3 or TRBV12-4 to TRBJ2-5; weak D call: TRBD2 (5 bases). The CDR3 consists of 12 residues.

The rearrangement joins TRBV28 to TRBJ2-7, with D possibly matching TRBD2 (5 bases). Trimming stripped 4 bases from V and 0 bases from J, with 19 bases between. The CDR3 contains 17 residues. Germline assignment: CDR1 MDHEN and CDR2 SYDVKM. The CDR3 region has the DNA TGTGCCAGCAGTTCCACTCGCGGGTCACCTTTCTCCTACGAGCAGTACTTC. Translating gives CASSSTRGSPFSYEQYF. Using reference TRBV28 and TRBJ2-7 for the parts outside the CDR3, the full variable domain is DVKVTQSSRYLVKRTGEKVFLECVQDMDHENMFWYRQDPGLGLRLIYFSYDVKMKEKGDIPEGYSVSREKKERFSLILESASTNQTSMYLCASSSTRGSPFSYEQYFGPGTRLTVT.

The chain carries TRBV6-5 and TRBJ2-7; 11 positions agree with TRBD1. CDR1 and CDR2 from the germline V gene are MNHEY and SVGAGI. The CDR3 runs to 12 residues. The J segment lost 4 bases and the V segment lost 10 bases, leaving 3 bases of the junction unmatched. The CDR3 sequence is CATGQGAYEQYF. CDR3 in DNA: TGTGCCACCGGACAGGGGGCTTACGAGCAGTACTTC.

The gene calls are TRBV25-1 and TRBJ2-7, with a weak D call TRBD2 (6 bases). Trimming took off 7 bases at V and 0 bases at J, with 10 bases between the two ends. The length of the CDR3 is 13 residues. Germline V CDR1 and CDR2: MGHDK, SYGVNS. The CDR3 reads CASTGRNSYEQYF. The CDR3 nucleotides read TGTGCCAGCACCGGGAGAAACTCCTACGAGCAGTACTTC.

The chain uses TRBV30 and TRBJ1-2; D gene ambiguous. The V end was cut by 3 bases, the J end by 1 base, with 9 bases between. CDR1 and CDR2 from the germline V gene are GTSNPN and SVGIG (reference sequence). The CDR3 is made up of 13 amino acids. The CDR3 DNA follows: TGTGCCTGGAGCGTTGGTATTAACTATGGCTACACCTTC. Its translation: CAWSVGINYGYTF.

This clone was detected only once. In nucleotides, the CDR3 is TGTGCCAGCAGCCTCGGGACACTGTACAATGAGCAGTTCTTC. Amino acid sequence: CASSLGTLYNEQFF. The chain links TRBV7-3 to TRBJ2-1, with a weak D call TRBD1 (6 bases). Germline CDR1 and CDR2: SGHTA and FQGTGA. This CDR3 is built from 14 residues. Trimming cost V 5 bases and J 4 bases, with 12 bases left between them.

The chain is built from TRBV5-1 and TRBJ2-1; TRBD1 matches at 8 bases. After removal of 5 bases from V and 8 bases from J, the junction contained 9 bases not matched to a gene. The germline V gene has CDR1 SGHRS and CDR2 YFSETQ. The CDR3 is 14 residues long. The CDR3 loop is CASSPGQGRDEQFF. CDR3 nucleotides: TGCGCCAGCAGTCCCGGACAGGGCCGGGATGAGCAGTTCTTC.

The J gene is TRBJ2-7, the V gene TRBV9; D may correspond to TRBD1 or TRBD2 (5 bases each). V gave up 0 bases and J gave up 4 bases, with 11 bases separating them. Germline lookup yields CDR1 SGDLS and CDR2 YYNGEE. The CDR3 is 14 amino acids. This CDR3 is CASSVDGARYEQYF. Here the CDR3 DNA reads TGTGCCAGCAGCGTAGACGGGGCGCGGTACGAGCAGTACTTC.

The chain couples TRBV6-2 or TRBV6-3 to TRBJ2-4, with D unresolved. The CDR3 spans 15 residues. Trimming took off 6 bases at V and 2 bases at J, with 14 bases between the two ends. Germline V gene sequence: CDR1 MNHEY, CDR2 SVGEGT. The CDR3 reads CASSWDGVTKNIQYF. As DNA, the CDR3 is TGTGCCAGCAGCTGGGATGGGGTAACCAAAAACATTCAGTACTTC.

The chain employs TRBV14 and TRBJ1-2; D might be TRBD1 (6 bases). V dropped 1 base and J dropped 4 bases, with 10 bases sitting between them. The CDR3 contains 14 residues. The germline gives CDR1 SGHDN, CDR2 FVKESK. For the CDR3, the DNA is TGTGCCAGCAGCCAAGGGGGGCGCTTCTATGGCTACACCTTC. Its translation is CASSQGGRFYGYTF.

V usage is TRBV20-1 and J usage is TRBJ1-1; no clear D gene. Germline CDR1 reads DFQATT; CDR2 reads SNEGSKA (reference sequence). Trimming took off 2 bases at V and 4 bases at J, with 5 bases between the two ends. The length of the CDR3 is 11 residues. The CDR3 loop is CSARQSTEAFF. CDR3 sequence (DNA): TGCAGTGCTAGACAGAGCACTGAAGCTTTCTTT.

The rearrangement joins TRBV12-3 or TRBV12-4 to TRBJ2-2, with D possibly called TRBD1 or TRBD2 (5 bases each). The CDR3 has 12 residues. V was cut by 6 bases and J by 6 bases, with 8 bases left in between. The CDR3 region is CASRRGAGELFF. The CDR3 DNA reads as TGTGCCAGCAGAAGGGGAGCCGGGGAGCTGTTTTTT.